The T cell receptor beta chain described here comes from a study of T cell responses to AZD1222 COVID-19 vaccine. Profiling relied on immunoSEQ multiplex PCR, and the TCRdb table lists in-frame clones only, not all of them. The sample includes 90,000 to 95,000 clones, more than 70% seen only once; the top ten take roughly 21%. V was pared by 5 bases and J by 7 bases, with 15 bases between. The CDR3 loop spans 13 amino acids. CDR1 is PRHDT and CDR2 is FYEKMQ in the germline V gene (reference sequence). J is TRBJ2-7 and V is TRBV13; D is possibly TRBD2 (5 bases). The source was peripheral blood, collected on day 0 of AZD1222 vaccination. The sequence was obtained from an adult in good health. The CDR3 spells CASSPTRMGEQYF. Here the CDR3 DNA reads TGTGCCAGCAGCCCTACTAGGATGGGGGAGCAGTACTTC. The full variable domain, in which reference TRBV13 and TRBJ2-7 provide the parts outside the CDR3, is AAGVIQSPRHLIKEKRETATLKCYPIPRHDTVYWYQQGPGQDPQFLISFYEKMQSDKGSIPDRFSAQQFSDYHSELNMSSLELGDSALYFCASSPTRMGEQYFGPGTRLTVT.